One T cell receptor (beta chain) is described in this entry. The antigen remains unidentified. CDR3 size: 13 residues. V was trimmed by 5 bases and J by 2 bases, leaving 9 bases between them. Germline V gene sequence: CDR1 MNHNY, CDR2 SVGAGI (reference sequence). Generated by immunoSEQ multiplex PCR, the TCRdb table keeps only in-frame clones and is missing some. The sample includes under 40,000 clones, roughly 77% of them seen just once. These data come from a study of T cells in narcolepsy. Study overall: Enrolled donors included narcolepsy type 1 or type 2 patients and healthy controls.

Broader study findings: Reportedly, autoreactive clonotypes were serially detected in patients' blood but not controls'. Comparing one patient's CSF and blood CD4+ clonotypes highlighted HCRT- and TRIB2-specific autoreactive clonotypes.

This sequence originates from a human donor with narcolepsy. J is TRBJ1-2 and V is TRBV6-6; tentative D call: TRBD1 (5 bases). The specimen was CD45RA- memory CD4+ T cells from PBMCs. The CDR3 region has the DNA TGTGCCAGCAGTCCTGGGACCAACTATGGCTACACCTTC. Translated: CASSPGTNYGYTF.